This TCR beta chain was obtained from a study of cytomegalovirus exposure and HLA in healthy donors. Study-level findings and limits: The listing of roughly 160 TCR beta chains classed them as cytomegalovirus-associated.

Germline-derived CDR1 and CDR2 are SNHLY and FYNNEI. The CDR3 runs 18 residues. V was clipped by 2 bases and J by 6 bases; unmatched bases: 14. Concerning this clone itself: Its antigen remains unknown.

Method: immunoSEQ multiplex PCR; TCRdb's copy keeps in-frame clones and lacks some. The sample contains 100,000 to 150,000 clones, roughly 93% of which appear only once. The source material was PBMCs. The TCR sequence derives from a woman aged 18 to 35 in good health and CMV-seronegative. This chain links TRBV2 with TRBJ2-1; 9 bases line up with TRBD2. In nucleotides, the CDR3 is TGTGCCAGCAGTGAAAACTTCCCTAGCGGGATTGGTGGCAATGAGCAGTTCTTC. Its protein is CASSENFPSGIGGNEQFF.